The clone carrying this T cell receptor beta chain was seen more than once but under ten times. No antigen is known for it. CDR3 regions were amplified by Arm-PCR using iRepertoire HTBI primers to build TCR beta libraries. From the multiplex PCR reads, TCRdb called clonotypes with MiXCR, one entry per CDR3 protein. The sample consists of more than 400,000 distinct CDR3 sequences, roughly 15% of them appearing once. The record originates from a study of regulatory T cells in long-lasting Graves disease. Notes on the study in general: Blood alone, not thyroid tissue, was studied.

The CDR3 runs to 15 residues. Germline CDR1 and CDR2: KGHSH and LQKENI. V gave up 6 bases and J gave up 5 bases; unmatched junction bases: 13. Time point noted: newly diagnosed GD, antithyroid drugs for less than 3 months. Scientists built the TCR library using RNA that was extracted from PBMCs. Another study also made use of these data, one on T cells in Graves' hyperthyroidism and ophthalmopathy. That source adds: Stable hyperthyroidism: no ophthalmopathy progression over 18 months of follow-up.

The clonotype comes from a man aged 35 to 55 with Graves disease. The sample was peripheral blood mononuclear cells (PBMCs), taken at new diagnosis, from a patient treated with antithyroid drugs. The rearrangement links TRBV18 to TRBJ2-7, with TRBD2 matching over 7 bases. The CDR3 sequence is CASSQWAGDGDEQYF. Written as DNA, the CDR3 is TGTGCCAGCTCCCAGTGGGCGGGAGATGGGGACGAGCAGTACTTC. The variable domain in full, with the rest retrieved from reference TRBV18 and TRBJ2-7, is NAGVMQNPRHLVRRRGQEARLRCSPMKGHSHVYWYRQLPEEGLKFMVYLQKENIIDESGMPKERFSAEFPKEGPSILRIQQVVRGDSAAYFCASSQWAGDGDEQYFGPGTRLTVT.